This T cell receptor beta chain was documented in a study of CD8 T cells in Susac syndrome. The authors reverse transcribed roughly 0.5 to 1 ug RNA with random hexamers. By means of immunoSEQ multiplex PCR, TCR beta CDR3 spanning 54 Vbeta and 13 Jbeta underwent amplification. TCRdb re-analysed the immunoSEQ multiplex PCR reads in MiXCR, keeping a single row per CDR3 protein. Among fewer than 200,000 distinct CDR3 sequences listed, about 94% were seen once. Sequencing of TCR beta was undertaken in CD8+ and CD4+ T cells derived from blood. Matching for age and sex applied to the controls, who were healthy donors. There are 13 residues in the CDR3. CDR1 LGHNA and CDR2 YNFKEQ come from the germline V gene. Trimming stripped 6 bases from V and 1 base from J, with 8 bases between.

The rearrangement joins TRBV4-2 to TRBJ2-3; D not resolved. The source material was CD4+ T cells from PBMCs. The TCR sequence derives from a human donor in good health. The CDR3 spells CASRYSRTDTQYF. The CDR3 bases are TGTGCCAGCAGGTACAGCCGCACAGATACGCAGTATTTT.